This is a list of T cell receptor beta chains from one sample in a study of CD8+ T cells in alopecia areata. Clones were sequenced by immunoSEQ multiplex PCR, and TCRdb holds only the in-frame ones, with some missing. This sample has about 270,000 clones; approximately 60% occur once, and the top ten carry 0.75% to 0.95%. The source material was CD4+ T cells sorted from blood, sampled at approximately week 51, from a patient treated with tofacitinib. Every receptor here comes from a human donor with alopecia areata. Both conserved end residues are part of each CDR3. The order of the fields is V gene, clone size, J gene, D gene, CDR3 DNA, CDR3 protein. The D gene is left open where the match is weak. Expanded clones get a size class; other rows say once, few or many, or leave the size out.

TRBV5-1,NA,TRBJ2-3,NA,TGCGCCAGCAACCGAGGGAGTAAAACAGATACGCAGTATTTT,CASNRGSKTDTQYF
TRBV7-8,once,TRBJ1-1,NA,TGTGCCAGCAGCTTGGGAGGGGCAATGAACACTGAAGCTTTCTTT,CASSLGGAMNTEAFF
TRBV15,once,TRBJ2-5,NA,TGTGCCACCAGCCCGGGGGTTGAGACCCAGTACTTC,CATSPGVETQYF
TRBV7-2,NA,TRBJ2-7,NA,TGTGCCAGCAGCCCCCGACACTCGAGAAGTGGGTTTGAGTACGAGCAGTACTTC,CASSPRHSRSGFEYEQYF
TRBV4-3,once,TRBJ2-2,NA,TGCGCCAGCAGCTCCGGGACGGCGAACACCGGGGAGCTGTTTTTT,CASSSGTANTGELFF
TRBV7-9,NA,TRBJ1-5,TRBD1,TGTGCCAGCAGCCAGGGGGTTCAGCCCCAGCATTTT,CASSQGVQPQHF
TRBV20-1,NA,TRBJ1-6,NA,TGCAGTTCTCCCACCCTCCACTTT,CSSPTLHF
TRBV7-3,NA,TRBJ2-7,NA,TGTGCCAGCAGCTCACAGTTGGGACAATACGAGCAGTACTTC,CASSSQLGQYEQYF
TRBV7-2,NA,TRBJ2-3,TRBD1,TGTGCCAGCAGCCTAGATCCGGCGGACAGGGGGCAAGATACGCAGTATTTT,CASSLDPADRGQDTQYF
TRBV5-1,NA,TRBJ1-1,NA,TGCGCCAGCCAGGGATCGGCGAACACTGAAGCTTTCTTT,CASQGSANTEAFF
TRBV2,once,TRBJ1-5,NA,TGTGCCAGCAGTCCCGATCGTAATCAGCCCCAGCATTTT,CASSPDRNQPQHF
TRBV20-1,once,TRBJ1-2,NA,TGCAGTGCTAGGGACGGGGGCGGCTACACCTTC,CSARDGGGYTF
TRBV19,NA,TRBJ2-3,TRBD2,TGTGCCAGTAGTACCCCCATCCGGCGGGGGAGCACAGATACGCAGTATTTT,CASSTPIRRGSTDTQYF
TRBV25-1,NA,TRBJ1-5,TRBD1,TGTGCCAGCAGTGACCAGACAGGGGGGGACAATCAGCCCCAGCATTTT,CASSDQTGGDNQPQHF
TRBV12-5,NA,TRBJ2-7,TRBD1,TGTGCTAGTGGTTTGGTAATAGGACAGGGGTCCTACGAGCAGTACTTC,CASGLVIGQGSYEQYF
TRBV2,NA,TRBJ2-7,TRBD1,TGTGCCAGCAAGAACGGACAGGGGGCATTCTACGAGCAGTACTTC,CASKNGQGAFYEQYF
TRBV29-1,NA,TRBJ1-2,NA,TGCAGCGTTAACAAGGATGGGTCTGGCTACACCTTC,CSVNKDGSGYTF
TRBV30,NA,TRBJ2-7,TRBD1,TGTGCCTGCGGACAGGGAGGAGGCTACGAGCAGTACTTC,CACGQGGGYEQYF
TRBV7-3,NA,TRBJ2-6,NA,TGTGCCAGCAGCCCGAACCAAGGTGGGGCCAACGTCCTGACTTTC,CASSPNQGGANVLTF
TRBV7-9,NA,TRBJ2-7,NA,TGTGCCAGCAGCTCCCACGGACAGCTTTCCTCCTACGAGCAGTACTTC,CASSSHGQLSSYEQYF
TRBV7-6,NA,TRBJ2-5,NA,TGTGCCAGCAGCTTCGGGGCTAGACAAGAGACCCAGTACTTC,CASSFGARQETQYF
TRBV4-3,NA,TRBJ2-3,TRBD2,TGCGCCAGCAGCCCCGGACTAGCGAGCACAGATACGCAGTATTTT,CASSPGLASTDTQYF
TRBV7-9,NA,TRBJ2-4,NA,TGTGCCAGCAGCTATCCGGGCCTAAACATTCAGTACTTC,CASSYPGLNIQYF
TRBV5-1,NA,TRBJ2-2,TRBD1,TGCGCCAGCAGCATACCCAGAGGGGGCGCGAACACCGGGGAGCTGTTTTTT,CASSIPRGGANTGELFF
TRBV10-3,NA,TRBJ2-7,NA,TGTGCCATCAGTGAGTCGCGGGCGGCCTACGAGCAGTACTTC,CAISESRAAYEQYF
TRBV5-4,NA,TRBJ2-1,NA,TGTGCCAGCAGCGGCCAGGTCAGACTCTCCTACAATGAGCAGTTCTTC,CASSGQVRLSYNEQFF
TRBV2,NA,TRBJ2-3,TRBD2,TGTGCCAGCAGTGACGGGGGGATCGCAGATACGCAGTATTTT,CASSDGGIADTQYF
TRBV11-2,once,TRBJ2-3,NA,TGTGCCAGCAGCGTTAGCACAGATACGCAGTATTTT,CASSVSTDTQYF
TRBV5-1,few,TRBJ2-3,NA,TGCGCCAGCAGCTTGGCCCTGAGCACAGATACGCAGTATTTT,CASSLALSTDTQYF
TRBV5-1,few,TRBJ2-1,TRBD1,TGCGCCAGCAGCTTTACAGGGGATTCCTACAATGAGCAGTTCTTC,CASSFTGDSYNEQFF
TRBV30,NA,TRBJ2-2,NA,TGTGCCTGGGACCGGGGCCCGAACACCGGGGAGCTGTTTTTT,CAWDRGPNTGELFF
TRBV5-6,NA,TRBJ2-1,TRBD2,TGTGCCAGCAGCCCTCGGAAGCGGGGGACCTCCTACAATGAGCAGTTCTTC,CASSPRKRGTSYNEQFF
TRBV7-8,few,TRBJ2-7,NA,TGTGCCAGCAGCTTAGGGCTAGCGCGCTACGAGCAGTACTTC,CASSLGLARYEQYF
TRBV30,NA,TRBJ1-6,TRBD1,TGTGCCTGGGGCCAGGGACAGAACAATTCACCCCTCCACTTT,CAWGQGQNNSPLHF
TRBV4-2,NA,TRBJ2-5,NA,TGTGCCAGCAGCCAAGGGCAGGGCTTGGAGACCCAGTACTTC,CASSQGQGLETQYF
TRBV30,few,TRBJ1-5,NA,TGTGCCTGGAGTGGATACAGGAACAATCAGCCCCAGCATTTT,CAWSGYRNNQPQHF
TRBV5-1,NA,TRBJ1-2,NA,TGCGCCAGCAGCTTGGCAGGGACTAACTATGGCTACACCTTC,CASSLAGTNYGYTF
TRBV30,NA,TRBJ1-1,NA,TGTGCCTGGAGTGTCCAGGCAAACACTGAAGCTTTCTTT,CAWSVQANTEAFF
TRBV30,NA,TRBJ2-2,NA,TGTGCCTGGAATCCGGGACATTTCTTTACGAACACCGGGGAGCTGTTTTTT,CAWNPGHFFTNTGELFF
TRBV25-1,few,TRBJ2-1,NA,TGTGCCAGCAGTCCCGGGACACACCAGTTCTTC,CASSPGTHQFF
TRBV29-1,few,TRBJ2-4,NA,TGCAGCGTTGATCCGGGAACCAAAAACATTCAGTACTTC,CSVDPGTKNIQYF
TRBV2,NA,TRBJ1-6,TRBD1,TGTGCCAGCAGGGCAGGGGGATCAAATAATTCACCCCTCCACTTT,CASRAGGSNNSPLHF
TRBV9,few,TRBJ2-5,NA,TGTGCCAGCAGCGTAGAGGAAGAGACCCAGTACTTC,CASSVEEETQYF
TRBV6-1,NA,TRBJ1-2,NA,TGTGCCAGCAGTGAGGGGGCCGGATATGGCTACACCTTC,CASSEGAGYGYTF
TRBV27,NA,TRBJ1-1,NA,TGTGCCAGCAGTTTAATGCCGGGAACTGAAGCTTTCTTT,CASSLMPGTEAFF
TRBV5-4,NA,TRBJ1-2,NA,TGTGCCAGCAGCCCAGGGGTGACAGATGGCTACACCTTC,CASSPGVTDGYTF
TRBV7-9,few,TRBJ1-4,NA,TGTGCCAGCAGCTTAGTCATGGGGAAGAATGAAAAACTGTTTTTT,CASSLVMGKNEKLFF
TRBV30,NA,TRBJ1-1,NA,TGTGCCTGGAGTGACACAGGGCGCGTCACTGAAGCTTTCTTT,CAWSDTGRVTEAFF
TRBV27,few,TRBJ1-2,NA,TGTGCCAGCAGTTTCTCCGGCCTGCAGGGCTACACCTTC,CASSFSGLQGYTF
TRBV9,NA,TRBJ2-7,TRBD1,TGTGCCAGCAGAGGGGACAGCTACTCCTACGAGCAGTACTTC,CASRGDSYSYEQYF
TRBV10-3,few,TRBJ1-2,TRBD1,TGTGCCATTTCGCAGGGGGGGAGTGGCTACACCTTC,CAISQGGSGYTF
TRBV29-1,NA,TRBJ2-2,NA,TGCAGCGCCCGACAGAGTAACACCGGGGAGCTGTTTTTT,CSARQSNTGELFF
TRBV7-9,NA,TRBJ1-6,TRBD1,TGTGCCAGCAGCTTTAGAACAGGGGGCGCGAACTCACCCCTCCACTTT,CASSFRTGGANSPLHF
TRBV6-5,NA,TRBJ2-7,NA,TGTGCCAGCCACCGACGAGAGGGGGGGACACTCGAGCAGTACTTC,CASHRREGGTLEQYF
TRBV7-9,few,TRBJ2-3,NA,TGTGCCAGCAGCCCGCCGGGACGGGGCACAGATACGCAGTATTTT,CASSPPGRGTDTQYF
TRBV29-1,NA,TRBJ1-1,NA,TGCAGCGTTGTAGGAGTTGGGTCGACGGAGGAAGCTTTCTTT,CSVVGVGSTEEAFF
TRBV9,NA,TRBJ2-5,NA,TGTGCCAGCAGCGGACCAGGGACCCAAGGGGGGACCCAGTACTTC,CASSGPGTQGGTQYF
TRBV10-3,few,TRBJ2-7,NA,TGTGCCATCAGTGGTGGGGTGCCCGAGCAGTACTTC,CAISGGVPEQYF
TRBV2,NA,TRBJ1-6,NA,TGTGCCAGCAGAATAGGGAATTCACCCCTCCACTTT,CASRIGNSPLHF